This T cell receptor beta chain appears in the sequencing data of a study of CD8+ T cells in alopecia areata. Study at large: Severity scores in treated patients reflected the percentage of scalp affected.

As concerns this clone: Its antigen is still unknown.

CDR3 length: 13 amino acids. The germline gives CDR1 SGDLS, CDR2 YYNGEE. Trimming left V 7 bases short and J 2 bases short, with 12 bases between. Study results and caveats: Among the top 100, expanded CD8+ clones were significantly decreased by tofacitinib, as was scalp clonality.

Treatment defined: oral pan-JAK inhibitor, 5-10 mg twice daily. As part of sample collection, lesional scalp punch biopsies and peripheral blood were taken from alopecia areata patients. RNA was extracted and reverse transcribed into cDNA as the sequencing template. Sequencing used immunoSEQ multiplex PCR; TCRdb keeps in-frame clones, though not all of them. The table lists 250,000 to 350,000 clones, 50% to 75% of them singletons. The V gene is TRBV9, the J gene TRBJ2-5, with D unclear. Here the sequenced sample was CD4+ T cells sorted from blood, taken at week 52, from a patient treated with tofacitinib. The sequence derives from a human donor with alopecia areata. As DNA, the CDR3 is TGTGCCAGCTCACGACGAGGTCAAGAGACCCAGTACTTC. Its protein is CASSRRGQETQYF.